A selection of T cell receptor beta chains follows, all from one sample in a study of blood T cell repertoires in COVID-19. Produced via immunoSEQ multiplex PCR; TCRdb's table is partial and in-frame only. The top ten hold around 2% of the sample, which has roughly 250,000 clones, about 83% seen once. The sequenced material came from PBMCs or T cells enriched from blood (not recorded which). The receptor source for this set is a woman aged 50 to 60 who had recovered from COVID-19. The CDR3 runs from the conserved cysteine through the conserved F or W. D genes are given only for firm matches. Not every row has a clone size; where given, it reads once, few, many or a size class.

TGTGCCAGCAGCCAAGATCGGGTAGAGAGTCACGAGCAGTACTTC,CASSQDRVESHEQYF,.,.,TRBV3-1/TRBV3-2,TRBJ2-7,15
TGTGCCAGCAGCCAGAATAGCAATCAGCCCCAGCATTTT,CASSQNSNQPQHF,.,.,TRBV25-1,TRBJ1-5,13
TGTGCCAGCAGCAAAGGGGAGGACAGGGGCGGCTACACCTTC,CASSKGEDRGGYTF,.,.,TRBV21-1,TRBJ1-2,14
TGTGCCAGCTCACCAGACAGGGTGGGCTACACCTTC,CASSPDRVGYTF,few,TRBD1,TRBV18,TRBJ1-2,12
TGTGCCAGCAGTGTAGCGGGGGGGAGCAATGAGCAGTTCTTC,CASSVAGGSNEQFF,.,TRBD2,TRBV2,TRBJ2-1,14
TGCGCCAGCCTACTTACCACTAGCGGGGGGACCCAGTACTTC,CASLLTTSGGTQYF,.,TRBD2,TRBV5-1,TRBJ2-5,14
TGTGCCAGCAGCGCCCGGGGGGGAACCGATGGCTACACCTTC,CASSARGGTDGYTF,.,.,TRBV7-2,TRBJ1-2,14
TGTGCCAGCAGTCCGGTATGGTACAATGAGCAGTTCTTC,CASSPVWYNEQFF,.,.,TRBV27,TRBJ2-1,13
TGTGCCAGCAGCCCAGACAATGAGCAGTTCTTC,CASSPDNEQFF,.,.,TRBV11-1,TRBJ2-1,11
TGTGCCAGCAGCCGGTGGGGCGTGGACTATGGCTACACCTTC,CASSRWGVDYGYTF,.,.,TRBV7-9,TRBJ1-2,14
TGTGCCAGCAGCTTAGCGCAGACCCCTAGAGAGACCCAGTACTTC,CASSLAQTPRETQYF,.,.,TRBV13,TRBJ2-5,15
TGCGCCAGCAGCCAAGGGGCAGGGTTTCAGCCCCAGCATTTT,CASSQGAGFQPQHF,.,.,TRBV4-1,TRBJ1-5,14
TGTGCCAGCTGGGCCGTGGGTAGCAATCAGCCCCAGCATTTT,CASWAVGSNQPQHF,.,.,TRBV6-5,TRBJ1-5,14
TGTGCCAGCAGCTTTCCCAGGTGGGGAGACACTGAAGCTTTCTTT,CASSFPRWGDTEAFF,.,.,TRBV7-9,TRBJ1-1,15
TGCAGCGTCGCGACTAGCTCTGGCACAGATACGCAGTATTTT,CSVATSSGTDTQYF,.,TRBD2,TRBV29-1,TRBJ2-3,14
TGCAGCGTTGGAGAAGGACTACGCCCCAACAATGAGCAGTTCTTC,CSVGEGLRPNNEQFF,.,.,TRBV29-1,TRBJ2-1,15
TGCGCCAGCAGCTTGGGGACTAGCGGGAGGGGAGAGCAGTTCTTC,CASSLGTSGRGEQFF,.,TRBD2,TRBV5-1,TRBJ2-1,15
TGCGCCAGCAGCTCTCGACAGTCAGATACGCAGTATTTT,CASSSRQSDTQYF,.,.,TRBV4-3,TRBJ2-3,13
TGCGCCAGCAGCCCGACTAGCAGGAACACCGGGGAGCTGTTTTTT,CASSPTSRNTGELFF,.,TRBD2,TRBV4-3,TRBJ2-2,15
TGTGCCAGCAGTCCCCTATCCACCGGGGAGCTGTTTTTT,CASSPLSTGELFF,many,.,TRBV27,TRBJ2-2,13
TGTGCCAGCAGCACACCTCGACTCAACACTGAAGCTTTCTTT,CASSTPRLNTEAFF,.,.,TRBV7-9,TRBJ1-1,14
TGTGCCAGCAGCTTGGGTGCAGAAAAGAACACCCAGTACTTC,CASSLGAEKNTQYF,.,.,TRBV5-4,TRBJ2-5,14
TGTGCCAGCAGCGTCTCTAGCGGGAGGGCCAGGGAGACCCAGTACTTC,CASSVSSGRARETQYF,.,TRBD2,TRBV9,TRBJ2-5,16
TGTGCCTGGAGTTCCGGGACAGGGATTAATGAAAAACTGTTTTTT,CAWSSGTGINEKLFF,.,TRBD1,TRBV30,TRBJ1-4,15
TGTGCCAGCAGTAGACTAGCTCGCTACGAGCAGTACTTC,CASSRLARYEQYF,.,TRBD2,TRBV2,TRBJ2-7,13
TGTGCCAGCAGTGACGAGACAGGTAGGAATCAGCCCCAGCATTTT,CASSDETGRNQPQHF,few,.,TRBV6-4,TRBJ1-5,15
TGTGCCAGCAGCTTGGTCCCTCTGAACACCGGGGAGCTGTTTTTT,CASSLVPLNTGELFF,.,.,TRBV5-8,TRBJ2-2,15
TGCAGCGTTGAAGGCGGTCGCGCTGAAGCTTTCTTT,CSVEGGRAEAFF,few,.,TRBV29-1,TRBJ1-1,12
TGTGCCAGCAGCCGCACAGGGACGAGAAGCTACACCTTC,CASSRTGTRSYTF,.,.,TRBV28,TRBJ1-2,13
TGTGCCAGCAGCCACGGGACTAGGGTGGGGCCAGATACGCAGTATTTT,CASSHGTRVGPDTQYF,.,TRBD2,TRBV3-1/TRBV3-2,TRBJ2-3,16
TGTGCCAGCAGTGACGGGGTAGGACGGGGCGAGCAGTACTTC,CASSDGVGRGEQYF,.,.,TRBV2,TRBJ2-7,14
TGTGCCATCAGTGAAGGTAACACGGGACAGGGCGAAAAACTGTTTTTT,CAISEGNTGQGEKLFF,.,TRBD1,TRBV10-3,TRBJ1-4,16
TGTGCCAGCAGGGCCTCGGGGGGGCTAAGCTATGGCTACACCTTC,CASRASGGLSYGYTF,.,.,TRBV27,TRBJ1-2,15
TGTGCCAGCAGTTACCCTTCCGGGACAGGTTATGGCTACACCTTC,CASSYPSGTGYGYTF,.,TRBD1,TRBV6-6,TRBJ1-2,15
TGTGCCAGCAGCTCTTCAGGGGTCGGGGAAAAACTGTTTTTT,CASSSSGVGEKLFF,.,.,TRBV7-8,TRBJ1-4,14
TGTGCCAGCAGTTACGGATGGGAGGGGACCCAGTACTTC,CASSYGWEGTQYF,.,TRBD2,TRBV6-2/TRBV6-3,TRBJ2-5,13
TGTGCCAGCAGCGTACGGGACTTAGACTACGAGCAGTACTTC,CASSVRDLDYEQYF,.,.,TRBV9,TRBJ2-7,14
TGCGCCAGCAGCCGGACAGGGGCAGATACGCAGTATTTT,CASSRTGADTQYF,.,TRBD1,TRBV5-1,TRBJ2-3,13
TGCGCCAGCAGCCTTGGGGGATCGGGGGGCACTGGCTACACCTTC,CASSLGGSGGTGYTF,.,.,TRBV4-3,TRBJ1-2,15
TGCGCCAGCAGCCAAGATCGAAGGACTAGCTCTAGCGAGCAGTACTTC,CASSQDRRTSSSEQYF,.,TRBD2,TRBV4-3,TRBJ2-7,16
TGTGCCAGCAGCTCGTATGAAGCCTCGGGCATTCAGTACTTC,CASSSYEASGIQYF,.,.,TRBV7-3,TRBJ2-4,14
TGTGCCAGCAGCACCCCCGCCGGGACAGGGTTCTCTGGGGCCAACGTCCTGACTTTC,CASSTPAGTGFSGANVLTF,.,TRBD1,TRBV7-9,TRBJ2-6,19
TGTGCCAGCAGCCCTGGGAATTCGGGGGGCAATGGCTACACCTTC,CASSPGNSGGNGYTF,few,.,TRBV7-2,TRBJ1-2,15
TGTGCCAGCATCAAGGGGGGGACCTATGGCTACACCTTC,CASIKGGTYGYTF,.,.,TRBV6-5,TRBJ1-2,13
TGTGCCAGCAGTCTGACAGGGGACTATGGCTACACCTTC,CASSLTGDYGYTF,once,TRBD1,TRBV6-2/TRBV6-3,TRBJ1-2,13
TGTGCCAGCAGCGGCGGACAGGGCACTTCAAATGAAAAACTGTTTTTT,CASSGGQGTSNEKLFF,.,TRBD1,TRBV9,TRBJ1-4,16
TGTGCCAGCAGCCGCCTCCGGACGGCCTCAAGCGGGACCCAGTACTTC,CASSRLRTASSGTQYF,.,.,TRBV6-2/TRBV6-3,TRBJ2-5,16